This T cell receptor beta chain was recorded in a study of CD8+CD57+ T cells in acquired aplastic anemia. Study-wide context: Roughly 11 million reads, on average, were obtained for CD4+ cells from healthy donors.

CDR1 SGHTA and CDR2 FQGNSA come from the germline V gene. The CDR3 contains 14 residues. V dropped 5 bases and J dropped 2 bases, with 10 bases sitting between them. Many counts were recorded for this clonotype. The study profiled TCR beta VDJ and CDR3 using genomic DNA as template. TCRdb called the reads again in MiXCR, with one record for every CDR3 protein. In the table there are over 150,000 distinct CDR3 sequences, approximately 52% of which are singletons. Sequenced: sorted CD4+, CD8+, or CD8+CD57+ T cells (not recorded which) from PBMCs. The J gene is TRBJ1-5, the V gene TRBV7-2; no definite D call. The receptor comes from a human donor in good health, serving as a control. The CDR3 loop reads CASSPHSGNQPQHF. CDR3 in DNA: TGTGCCAGCAGCCCTCACAGCGGCAATCAGCCCCAGCATTTT.